This T cell receptor (beta chain) was identified during a study of CD8 T cells in ankylosing spondylitis (TCRdb year 2017). Broadly, across the study: The study profiled T cell receptor beta repertoires in healthy donors and ankylosing spondylitis patients to find disease-linked TCR variants. In total, the full study cohort was made up of approximately 99 healthy donors and approximately 24 ankylosing spondylitis patients. Peripheral blood was sampled, and synovial fluid was additionally collected from ankylosing spondylitis patients. Points the paper makes about the study in general: The disease-linked clones were reported as significantly enriched in matched synovial fluid samples from ankylosing spondylitis patients. Blood from ankylosing spondylitis patients appeared to be characterized by a TCR beta motif made up of several highly homologous amino acid variants. A CD8+ phenotype was shown by the disease-linked clones, which were found at relatively low frequencies in peripheral blood. Some motif variants had previously been reported in the synovial fluid and blood of reactive arthritis patients, which suggests shared mechanisms of disease initiation.

This clonotype has a count of ten or more. Its antigen is not yet known. No base qualities exist here, and no much larger clone lies one base off it. Sequencing relied on an Illumina HiSeq 2500. Quantitative 5'-RACE with molecular barcodes was used to prepare TCR beta libraries. Concerning the study's data processing: A new computational method based on a probabilistic model of VDJ rearrangement was used to identify disease-linked TCR variants. Starting from the raw public reads, TCRdb applied fastp trimming at Q25, assembled clones with MiXCR and retained in-frame beta chains. All rows with the same CDR3 protein become a single entry with the most common DNA and genes. The V and J calls reflect TCRdb's pipeline rather than the authors' work. This sample comprises around 300,000 distinct CDR3 sequences, around 10% of them detected only once. Of the sample, 9.1% is held by the ten largest clones. The sequenced sample was blood, either unsorted or a sorted T cell fraction (not recorded which). The sequence derives from a female donor with ankylosing spondylitis or in good health (not recorded which).

The CDR3: CATSRDGLPRNEQFF. The bases are TGTGCCACCAGCAGAGATGGACTACCTCGGAATGAGCAGTTCTTC. The rearranged segments are TRBV15 and TRBJ2-1; the D gene is perhaps TRBD2, on 6 matching bases. The CDR3, from cysteine to phenylalanine, totals 15 residues. The entry retains the CDR3 DNA only, 45 bases that are in frame from base 1. V is cut by 0 bases and J by 7 bases, and the space between the germline ends is 13 bases. CDR1 is given as LNHNV and CDR2 as YYDKDF, both from the germline V gene (reference sequence).